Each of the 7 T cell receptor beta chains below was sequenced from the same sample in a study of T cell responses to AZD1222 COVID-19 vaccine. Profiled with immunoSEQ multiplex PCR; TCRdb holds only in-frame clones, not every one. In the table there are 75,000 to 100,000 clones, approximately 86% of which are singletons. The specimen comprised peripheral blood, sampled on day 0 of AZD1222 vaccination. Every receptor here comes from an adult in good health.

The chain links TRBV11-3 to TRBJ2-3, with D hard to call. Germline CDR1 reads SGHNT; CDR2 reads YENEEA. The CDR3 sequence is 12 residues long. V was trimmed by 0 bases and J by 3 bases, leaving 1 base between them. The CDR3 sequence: CASSLETDTQYF. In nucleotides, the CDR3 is TGTGCCAGCAGCTTAGAAACAGATACGCAGTATTTT. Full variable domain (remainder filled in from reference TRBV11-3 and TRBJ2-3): EAGVVQSPRYKIIEKKQPVAFWCNPISGHNTLYWYLQNLGQGPELLIRYENEEAVDDSQLPKDRFSAERLKGVDSTLKIQPAELGDSAVYLCASSLETDTQYFGPGTRLTVL.

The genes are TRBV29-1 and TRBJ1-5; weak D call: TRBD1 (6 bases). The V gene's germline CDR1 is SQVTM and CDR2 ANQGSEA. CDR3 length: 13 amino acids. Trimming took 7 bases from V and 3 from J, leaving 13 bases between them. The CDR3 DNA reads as TGCAGCGCCCTTACAGGGAACAATCAGCCCCAGCATTTT. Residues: CSALTGNNQPQHF. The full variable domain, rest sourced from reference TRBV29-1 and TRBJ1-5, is SAVISQKPSRDICQRGTSLTIQCQVDSQVTMMFWYRQQPGQSLTLIATANQGSEATYESGFVIDKFPISRPNLTFSTLTVSNMSPEDSSIYLCSALTGNNQPQHFGDGTRLSIL.

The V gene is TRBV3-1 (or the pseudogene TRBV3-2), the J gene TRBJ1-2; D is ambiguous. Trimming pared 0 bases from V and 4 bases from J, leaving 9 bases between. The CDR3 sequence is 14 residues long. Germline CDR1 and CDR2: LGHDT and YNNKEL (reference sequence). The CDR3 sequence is CASSQDNPSYGYTF. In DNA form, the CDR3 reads TGTGCCAGCAGCCAAGACAACCCAAGCTATGGCTACACCTTC.

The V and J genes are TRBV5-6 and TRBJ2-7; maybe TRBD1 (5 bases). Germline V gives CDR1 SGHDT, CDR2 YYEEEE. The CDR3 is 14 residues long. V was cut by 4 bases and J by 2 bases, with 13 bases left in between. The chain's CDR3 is CASSHWTSTYEQYF. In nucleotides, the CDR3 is TGTGCCAGCAGCCATTGGACATCAACCTACGAGCAGTACTTC. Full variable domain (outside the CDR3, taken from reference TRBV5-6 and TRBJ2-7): DAGVTQSPTHLIKTRGQQVTLRCSPKSGHDTVSWYQQALGQGPQFIFQYYEEEERQRGNFPDRFSGHQFPNYSSELNVNALLLGDSALYLCASSHWTSTYEQYFGPGTRLTVT.

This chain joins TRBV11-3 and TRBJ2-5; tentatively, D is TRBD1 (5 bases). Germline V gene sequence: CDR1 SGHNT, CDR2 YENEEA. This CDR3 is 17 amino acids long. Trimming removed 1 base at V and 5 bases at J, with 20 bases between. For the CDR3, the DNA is TGTGCCAGCAGCTTAGTCCAGGGCCTCACAATGGGGGAGACCCAGTACTTC. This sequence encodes CASSLVQGLTMGETQYF.

The CDR3 coding sequence is TGTGCCAGCAGCTTGAAATTGGGGGTTGACTATGGCTACACCTTC. Its translation is CASSLKLGVDYGYTF. The V gene is TRBV5-4, the J gene TRBJ1-2; TRBD1 might be the D (5 bases). Trimming cost V 1 base and J 3 bases, with 13 bases left between them. Germline V lookup: CDR1 SGHNT, CDR2 YYREEE (reference sequence). The CDR3 is made up of 15 amino acids.

CDR3 protein: CAWRNRVGTEAFF. The CDR3, as DNA: TGTGCCTGGAGGAACAGGGTTGGCACTGAAGCTTTCTTT. The rearrangement uses TRBV30 and TRBJ1-1; tentatively, D is TRBD1 (6 bases). Trimming removed 3 bases at V and 4 bases at J, with 12 bases between. The CDR3 totals 13 residues. Germline assignment: CDR1 GTSNPN and CDR2 SVGIG (reference sequence). The full variable domain, rest sourced from reference TRBV30 and TRBJ1-1, is SQTIHQWPATLVQPVGSPLSLECTVEGTSNPNLYWYRQAAGRGLQLLFYSVGIGQISSEVPQNLSASRPQDRQFILSSKKLLLSDSGFYLCAWRNRVGTEAFFGQGTRLTVV.